This paragraph covers one T cell receptor (beta chain) sequence. The data are from a study of control samples from healthy donors and cancer patients. The table came from immunoSEQ multiplex PCR; TCRdb's copy has only in-frame clones and leaves some out. The sample lists approximately 100,000 clones, roughly 86% occurring once. Source material: blood. This clonotype was sampled from a man in his 60s in good health.

The CDR3 bases are TGTGCCAGTAGTATAGGAGGCCAGGGAGGTGAAAAACTGTTTTTT. It codes for CASSIGGQGGEKLFF. The gene calls are TRBV19 and TRBJ1-4; D might be TRBD1 (5 bases). Trimming took 1 base from V and 7 from J, leaving 13 bases between them. This CDR3 has 15 amino acids. Germline V gene data show CDR1 as LNHDA and CDR2 as SQIVND (reference sequence).